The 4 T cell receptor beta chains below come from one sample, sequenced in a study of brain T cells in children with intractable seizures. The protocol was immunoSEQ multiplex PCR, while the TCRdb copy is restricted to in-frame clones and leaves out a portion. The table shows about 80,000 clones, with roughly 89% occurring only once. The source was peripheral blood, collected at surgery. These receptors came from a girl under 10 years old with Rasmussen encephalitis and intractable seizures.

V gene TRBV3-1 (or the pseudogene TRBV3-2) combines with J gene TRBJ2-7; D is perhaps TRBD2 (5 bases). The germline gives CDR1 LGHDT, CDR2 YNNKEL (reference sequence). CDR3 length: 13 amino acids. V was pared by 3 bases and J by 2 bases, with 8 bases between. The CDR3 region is CASSHGLPYEQYF. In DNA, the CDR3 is TGTGCCAGCAGCCACGGACTTCCCTACGAGCAGTACTTC.

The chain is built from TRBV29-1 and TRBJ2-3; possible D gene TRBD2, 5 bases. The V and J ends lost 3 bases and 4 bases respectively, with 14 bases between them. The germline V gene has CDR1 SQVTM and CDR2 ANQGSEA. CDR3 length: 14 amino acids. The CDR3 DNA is TGCAGCGTTGAGGGTAGAGGGTCCCCAGATACGCAGTATTTT. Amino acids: CSVEGRGSPDTQYF.

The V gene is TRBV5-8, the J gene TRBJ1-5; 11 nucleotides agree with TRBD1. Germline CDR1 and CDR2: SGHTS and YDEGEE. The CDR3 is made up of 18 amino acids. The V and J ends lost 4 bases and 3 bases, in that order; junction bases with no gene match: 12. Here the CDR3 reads CASSPLGRGQGDNQPQHF. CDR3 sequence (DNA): TGTGCCAGCAGCCCCCTAGGCCGGGGACAGGGGGACAATCAGCCCCAGCATTTT.

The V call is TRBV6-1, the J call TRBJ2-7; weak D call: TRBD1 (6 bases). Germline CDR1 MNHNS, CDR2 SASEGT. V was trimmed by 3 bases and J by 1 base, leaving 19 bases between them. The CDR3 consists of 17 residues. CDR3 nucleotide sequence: TGTGCCAGCAGTGAGGCATTAGGACAGTTGCCTTCCTACGAGCAGTACTTC. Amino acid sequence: CASSEALGQLPSYEQYF.